This T cell receptor (beta chain) is from a study of T cells in localized non-small cell lung cancer. General observations from the study: Adjacent lung had a median around 50 of the 100 largest tumor clones. The study sequenced only one region of the tumor. As a result, intratumor heterogeneity could not be excluded and remains possible.

There are a few counts of this clone. Its antigen is not known. Clones were read by immunoSEQ multiplex PCR, and TCRdb kept only the in-frame ones, dropping some. Counted here are over 850 clones, 19% occurring once; the ten biggest clones make up about a sixth. The germline CDR1 and CDR2 sequences are SGHNT and YENEEA. Trimming shortened V by 5 bases and J by 0 bases, and 17 bases separated the two germline ends. The CDR3 runs 16 residues. Sequenced material: normal lung tissue next to the tumor, taken before any cancer treatment. The chain recombines TRBV11-3 with TRBJ2-7, with D possibly TRBD2 on 5 matching bases. This receptor was obtained from a female donor older than 55 with stage II squamous cell lung carcinoma. The CDR3 coding sequence is TGTGCCAGCAGCCAAGTATATGGCGGGTCCTCCTACGAGCAGTACTTC. Residues: CASSQVYGGSSYEQYF.